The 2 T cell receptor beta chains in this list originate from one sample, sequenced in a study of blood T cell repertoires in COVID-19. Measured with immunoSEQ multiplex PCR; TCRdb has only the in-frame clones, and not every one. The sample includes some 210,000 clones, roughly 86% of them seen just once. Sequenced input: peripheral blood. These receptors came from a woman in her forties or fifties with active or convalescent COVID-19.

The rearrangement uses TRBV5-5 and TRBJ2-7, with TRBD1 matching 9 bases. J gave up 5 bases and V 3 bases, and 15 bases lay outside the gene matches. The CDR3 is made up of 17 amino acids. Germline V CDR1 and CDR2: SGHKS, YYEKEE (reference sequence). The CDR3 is CASSSDSFGTGSDEQYF. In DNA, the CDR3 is TGTGCCAGCAGCTCGGATAGTTTCGGGACAGGGAGTGACGAGCAGTACTTC.

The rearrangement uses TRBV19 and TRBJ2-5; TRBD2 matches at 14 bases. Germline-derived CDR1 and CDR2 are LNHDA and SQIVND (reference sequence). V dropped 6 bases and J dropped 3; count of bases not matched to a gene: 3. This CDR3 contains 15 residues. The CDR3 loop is CASSKGLAGEETQYF. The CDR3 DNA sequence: TGTGCCAGTAGCAAGGGACTAGCGGGAGAAGAGACCCAGTACTTC.